This TCR beta chain was sequenced for a study of T cells in Graves' hyperthyroidism and ophthalmopathy (dated by TCRdb to the late 2010s). About the full investigation: Peripheral blood samples were taken at the time of initial diagnosis, prior to any treatment. To identify distinguishing TCR V-J signatures, a discovery cohort of 90 to 100 patients was used, comprising 40 to 45 with Graves' ophthalmopathy and under 60 with stable Graves' hyperthyroidism. Prospective prediction of ophthalmopathy was tested in an independent validation cohort of 18 to 20 hyperthyroidism patients and 15 to 17 patients who later progressed to ophthalmopathy. For training and testing, the 80 to 100 patients in the discovery cohort were randomly divided in a 7:3 ratio. Thyroid tissue and blood T-cell repertoires from roughly 6 Graves' hyperthyroidism patients were also compared in the study. Once sampling was done, hyperthyroidism patients were given methimazole at a starting dose of 30 mg daily, whereas ophthalmopathy patients were given high-dose intravenous methylprednisolone. TCR Vbeta CDR3 sequencing of 130 to 150 peripheral blood samples (over 40 ophthalmopathy, 75 or so hyperthyroidism and around 17 progressor patients) is reported in the paper.

A patient counted as having stable Graves' hyperthyroidism if no progression to ophthalmopathy occurred over 18 months of follow-up. Hyperthyroidism patients were aged 18 to 65 years and newly diagnosed, with disease duration of less than 2 months. The study excluded patients with uncontrolled infections, other autoimmune diseases, pregnancy or lactation. Diagnoses relied on clinical symptoms, serum thyroxine and TRAb, thyroid ultrasound and orbital computed tomography. PBMCs were separated from over 9 ml of fresh peripheral blood using Ficoll-Paque density gradient centrifugation. Trizol reagent was used to extract total RNA, and RNA quality was then checked on an Agilent 2100 Bioanalyzer. What the work shows at the level of the full study, not this receptor alone: Most expanded thyroid clonotypes (frequency above 0.001) were also found in blood, which suggests that blood repertoires may mirror thyroid immune responses. A 13 V-J signature model separated ophthalmopathy from stable hyperthyroidism, with roughly 88% sensitivity and approximately 81% specificity in cross-validation and 80%/75% in testing. No statistical method was used to set the sample size in advance, and investigators knew the group allocation. In validation, the model predicted progression to ophthalmopathy with over 65% sensitivity and around 72% specificity, a median of approximately 6.5 months before onset.

TCR beta CDR3 regions were amplified from RNA transcripts. For the first round of RT-PCR on the TCR CDR3, the HTBI primer set was used together with the Qiagen OneStep RT-PCR kit. Libraries were constructed in a second round of multiplex PCR, after which size selection and purification were performed. Paired-end sequencing of the libraries was performed with 100 bp reads on an Illumina HiSeq2000. As for how the authors treated the data: SOAPnuke was used to process the raw data, with reads discarded if the reads contained adapters or uncalled bases, had a mean Phred below 15, or lacked an exact constant-primer or identifier match. High-quality paired reads were merged with COPE v1.2.5, and unique nucleotide sequences were defined as clonotypes. MiTCR v1.1 was used to align the clonotypes against IMGT TRBV, TRBD and TRBJ reference segments. Only V-J combinations with frequency above 0.0001, covering roughly 99% of repertoires, were analysed. A TCS score was defined as the ratio between F50 (clonal expansion) and ExV (chaos), using BLOSUM62-based TCRdist between CDR3 peptides within each V-J. Welch's t-statistics and random forest reduced just over 500 V-J features to 13, which were used in a naive Bayes classifier (R e1071). TCRdb ran its own pipeline on the public reads, namely fastp trimming at Q25 and MiXCR clone calling, and kept in-frame beta chains. Duplicate CDR3 protein sequences are folded into a single record with the most common DNA and genes. The V and J calls were not made by the authors but by TCRdb's processing. The table for this sample lists over 650,000 distinct CDR3 sequences; about a sixth of them were counted only once. Around 8.1% of the sample belongs to the ten largest clones.

The CDR3 runs 16 residues from the cysteine to the phenylalanine. Of all the DNA, just the CDR3 is kept, 48 bases in frame from base 1. From the germline V gene, CDR1 is MNHEY and CDR2 is SVGEGT. Turning to this clonotype: There is no known antigen for this receptor. At one end, the junction sequence differs from germline, possibly due to a read error.

In this chain, TRBV6-2 or TRBV6-3 is recombined with TRBJ2-1, and TRBD2 matches 12 of the central bases. The receptor was derived from a man between 18 and 35 years old with Graves' hyperthyroidism. Sequenced material: blood. The nucleotide sequence is TGTGCCAGCAGTTACCCCGGACTAGCGGGACTCAATGGGCAGTTCTTC. Its coded protein is CASSYPGLAGLNGQFF.